These 14 T cell receptor beta chains came from one sample sequenced in a study of control samples from healthy donors and cancer patients. Data came from immunoSEQ multiplex PCR; TCRdb stores just in-frame clones and leaves some out. The sample contains over 85,000 clones, about 92% of which appear only once. Sequencing used blood. The receptors shown here come from a woman in her 30s in good health.

The chain combines TRBV20-1 with TRBJ1-2; D gene uncertain. Trimming took 3 bases from V and 7 from J, leaving 9 bases between them. This CDR3 region has 11 residues. CDR1 DFQATT and CDR2 SNEGSKA come from the germline V gene (reference sequence). The chain's CDR3 is CSASDQVGYTF. The CDR3 coding sequence is TGCAGTGCTAGTGATCAGGTTGGCTACACCTTC.

V and J are TRBV7-9 and TRBJ1-4, with TRBD1 matching over 7 bases. The ends lost 5 bases at V and 8 bases at J; junction bases unmatched: 8. Germline V gene lookup returns CDR1 SEHNR and CDR2 FQNEAQ (reference sequence). This CDR3 contains 14 residues. The CDR3 region is CASSLTGDSEKLFF. The CDR3 DNA reads as TGTGCCAGCAGCCTTACAGGGGATTCGGAAAAACTGTTTTTT.

V and J are TRBV2 and TRBJ2-5, with D possibly called TRBD1 or TRBD2 (5 bases each). V lost 7 bases and J 1 base, leaving 13 bases between the germline ends. Germline V gene data show CDR1 as SNHLY and CDR2 as FYNNEI. The CDR3 extends over 14 amino acids. The CDR3 reads CASMLTGPQETQYF. CDR3 DNA sequence: TGTGCCAGCATGTTGACGGGGCCCCAAGAGACCCAGTACTTC.

As concerns this clone: One end of the junction varies from germline; a read error may be responsible. This chain joins TRBV7-7 and TRBJ2-2; tentative D call: TRBD2 (6 bases). The CDR3 covers 16 residues. Germline V gives CDR1 SSHAT, CDR2 FNYEAQ (reference sequence). The CDR3 sequence is CASSLELAVNTGELFF. In DNA, the CDR3 is TGTGCTAGCAGCTTAGAGTTAGCGGTCAACACCGGGGAGCTGTTTTTT.

By proportion, this clone is medium-sized (0.01 to 0.1%). The chain joins TRBV3-1 (or the pseudogene TRBV3-2) to TRBJ1-2; weak D call: TRBD1 (5 bases). V shed 5 bases and J shed 3 bases, with 7 bases lying between them. CDR3 length: 12 amino acids. Germline loops: CDR1 LGHDT, CDR2 YNNKEL (reference sequence). DNA for the CDR3: TGTGCCAGCAGCACACAGGACTATGGCTACACCTTC. This gives the protein CASSTQDYGYTF.

The genes are TRBV6-5 and TRBJ2-1; the match to TRBD1 covers 8 bases. This CDR3 contains 15 residues. From germline, CDR1 is MNHEY and CDR2 SVGAGI. The V segment lost 7 bases and the J segment 3 bases; nucleotides outside the gene matches: 8. In DNA, the CDR3 is TGTGCCAGCACCCCCGGGACAGGCTTCTACAATGAGCAGTTCTTC. This gives the protein CASTPGTGFYNEQFF.

In this sample, this clone turned up once. The V call is TRBV12-5, the J call TRBJ1-2, with 7 bases matching TRBD1. The CDR3 extends over 17 amino acids. The V and J ends lost 1 base and 4 bases, in that order; junction bases with no gene match: 12. CDR1 is LGHNT and CDR2 is FRNRAP in the germline V gene. The CDR3 DNA reads TGTGCTAGTGGTTTGGATTTTGGGCAGGGGGGGTCCTATGGCTACACCTTC. Translation gives CASGLDFGQGGSYGYTF.

The chain joins TRBV3-1 (or the pseudogene TRBV3-2) to TRBJ1-2, with 7 nucleotides matching TRBD1. J was trimmed by 6 bases and V by 6 bases; bases with no gene match: 10. The CDR3 is made up of 14 amino acids. Germline CDR1 and CDR2: LGHDT and YNNKEL (reference sequence). The chain's CDR3 is CASRRGQSPDGYTF. CDR3 DNA sequence: TGTGCCAGCAGACGGGGACAGTCACCCGATGGCTACACCTTC.

This chain joins TRBV28 and TRBJ1-5; D gene unclear. Trimming took 6 bases from V and 3 from J, leaving 12 bases between them. Germline CDR1 is MDHEN and CDR2 is SYDVKM. The CDR3 totals 14 residues. The CDR3 protein is CASSDRAFNQPQHF. The CDR3 coding sequence is TGTGCCAGCAGCGATAGGGCTTTCAATCAGCCCCAGCATTTT.

The chain has TRBV2 and TRBJ2-5; D call uncertain. Germline V lookup: CDR1 SNHLY, CDR2 FYNNEI. The V and J ends lost 2 bases and 2 bases respectively, with 3 bases between them. This CDR3 has 12 amino acids. The CDR3, as DNA: TGTGCCAGCAGTGAATTTCAAGAGACCCAGTACTTC. This gives the protein CASSEFQETQYF. The full variable domain, in which reference TRBV2 and TRBJ2-5 provide the parts outside the CDR3, is EPEVTQTPSHQVTQMGQEVILRCVPISNHLYFYWYRQILGQKVEFLVSFYNNEISEKSEIFDDQFSVERPDGSNFTLKIRSTKLEDSAMYFCASSEFQETQYFGPGTRLLVL.

CDR3: CASSLVGRGAEGYTF. CDR3 nucleotides: TGTGCCAGCAGTTTAGTTGGAAGGGGGGCAGAGGGCTACACCTTC. The chain links TRBV27 to TRBJ1-2, with D perhaps matching TRBD1 (6 bases). Trimming removed 2 bases from V and 8 bases from J, with 18 bases in between. From germline, CDR1 is MNHEY and CDR2 SMNVEV (reference sequence). This CDR3 is 15 amino acids long.

V gene TRBV6-6 combines with J gene TRBJ2-2, with D hard to call. Trimming pared 7 bases from V and 6 bases from J, leaving 21 bases between. CDR3 length: 16 residues. Germline lookup yields CDR1 MNHNY and CDR2 SVGAGI (reference sequence). The CDR3 bases are TGTGCCAGCACCACGTTGCGAGGAGCGCTCTCCGGGGAGCTGTTTTTT. As protein: CASTTLRGALSGELFF.

The V gene is TRBV4-1, the J gene TRBJ1-2; weak D call: TRBD1 (6 bases). CDR3 length: 18 residues. V lost 0 bases to trimming and J lost 3 bases, with 20 bases between them. Per the germline V gene, CDR1 is MGHRA and CDR2 is YSYEKL. The CDR3 sequence is CASSQERMQGPSDYGYTF. In DNA form, the CDR3 reads TGCGCCAGCAGCCAAGAAAGGATGCAGGGGCCCTCGGACTATGGCTACACCTTC.

This clone turned up a few times. The chain recombines TRBV6-6 with TRBJ2-3; TRBD2 matches at 7 bases. This CDR3 has 13 residues. The V gene's germline CDR1 is MNHNY and CDR2 SVGAGI (reference sequence). The J segment lost 2 bases and the V segment lost 7 bases, leaving 3 bases of the junction unmatched. CDR3 in amino acids: CASNKRDTDTQYF. DNA of the CDR3: TGTGCCAGCAACAAGCGGGACACAGATACGCAGTATTTT.